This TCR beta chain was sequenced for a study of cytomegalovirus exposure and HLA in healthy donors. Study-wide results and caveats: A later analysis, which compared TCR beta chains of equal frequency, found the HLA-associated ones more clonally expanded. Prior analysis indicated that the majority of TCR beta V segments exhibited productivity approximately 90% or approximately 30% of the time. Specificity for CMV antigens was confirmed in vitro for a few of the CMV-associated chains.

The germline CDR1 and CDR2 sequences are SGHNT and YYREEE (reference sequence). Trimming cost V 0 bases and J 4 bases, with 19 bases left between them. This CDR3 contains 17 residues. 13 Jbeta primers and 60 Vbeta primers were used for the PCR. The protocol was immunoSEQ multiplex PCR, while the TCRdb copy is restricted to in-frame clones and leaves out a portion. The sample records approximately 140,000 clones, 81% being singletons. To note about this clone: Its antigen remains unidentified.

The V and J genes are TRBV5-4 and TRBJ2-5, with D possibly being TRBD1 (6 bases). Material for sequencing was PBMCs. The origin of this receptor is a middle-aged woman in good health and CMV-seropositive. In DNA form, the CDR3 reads TGTGCCAGCAGCTTGGCACTCGGCAGGGGCATTGGAGAGACCCAGTACTTC. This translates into CASSLALGRGIGETQYF. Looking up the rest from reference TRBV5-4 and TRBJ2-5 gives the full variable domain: ETGVTQSPTHLIKTRGQQVTLRCSSQSGHNTVSWYQQALGQGPQFIFQYYREEENGRGNFPPRFSGLQFPNYSSELNVNALELDDSALYLCASSLALGRGIGETQYFGPGTRLLVL.